This T cell receptor beta chain was captured by sequencing in a study of T-cell memory formation after mild COVID-19. Between the trimmed V and J ends, which lost 5 bases and 7 bases, there was a span of 21 bases. The CDR3 covers 16 residues. Many counts were recorded for this clonotype. TCRdb re-analysed the 5' RACE reads in MiXCR, keeping a single row per CDR3 protein. This sample yields a few hundred thousand distinct CDR3 sequences, of which roughly a fifth are seen a single time; under 25% belongs to the top ten. Sequenced sample: PBMCs or a T cell subset sorted from them (not recorded which). The J gene is TRBJ1-5, the V gene TRBV12-3 or TRBV12-4, with TRBD1 as a possible D gene (6 bases). The TCR sequence derives from a man aged 18 to 30 who had mild COVID-19 (a few samples of this study predate the infection). Cell type and time point are not known. As DNA, the CDR3 is TGTGCCAGCAGTGTCCTGGGGCAGGGGAATCAACAGCCCCAGCATTTT. This translates into CASSVLGQGNQQPQHF.